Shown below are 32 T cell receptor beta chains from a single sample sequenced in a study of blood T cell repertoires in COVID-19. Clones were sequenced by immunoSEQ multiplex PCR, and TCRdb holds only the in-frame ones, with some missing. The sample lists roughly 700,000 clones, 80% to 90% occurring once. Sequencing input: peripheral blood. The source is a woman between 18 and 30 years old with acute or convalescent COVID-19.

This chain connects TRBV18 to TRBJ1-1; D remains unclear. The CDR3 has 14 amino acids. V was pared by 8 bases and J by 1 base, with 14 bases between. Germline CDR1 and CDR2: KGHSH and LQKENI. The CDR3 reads CASAVSRGNTEAFF. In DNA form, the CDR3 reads TGTGCCAGCGCAGTATCGCGGGGGAACACTGAAGCTTTCTTT.

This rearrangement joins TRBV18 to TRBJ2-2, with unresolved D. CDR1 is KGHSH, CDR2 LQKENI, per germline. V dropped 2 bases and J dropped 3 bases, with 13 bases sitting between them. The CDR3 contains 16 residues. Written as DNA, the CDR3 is TGTGCCAGCTCACCATTTTTTGGCGGCTACACCGGGGAGCTGTTTTTT. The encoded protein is CASSPFFGGYTGELFF.

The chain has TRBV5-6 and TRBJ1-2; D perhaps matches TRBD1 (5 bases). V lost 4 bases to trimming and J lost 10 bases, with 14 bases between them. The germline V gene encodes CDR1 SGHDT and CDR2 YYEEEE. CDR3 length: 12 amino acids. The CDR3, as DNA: TGTGCCAGCAGCCTCCCGCAGGGCTTCTACACCTTC. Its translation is CASSLPQGFYTF.

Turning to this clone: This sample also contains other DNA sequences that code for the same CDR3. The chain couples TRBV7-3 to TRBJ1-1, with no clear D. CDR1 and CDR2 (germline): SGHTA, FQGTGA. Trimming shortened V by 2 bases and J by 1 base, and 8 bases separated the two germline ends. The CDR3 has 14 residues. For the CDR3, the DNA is TGTGCCAGCAGCTTATTCGGGGAGAACACTGAAGCTTTCTTT. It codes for CASSLFGENTEAFF.

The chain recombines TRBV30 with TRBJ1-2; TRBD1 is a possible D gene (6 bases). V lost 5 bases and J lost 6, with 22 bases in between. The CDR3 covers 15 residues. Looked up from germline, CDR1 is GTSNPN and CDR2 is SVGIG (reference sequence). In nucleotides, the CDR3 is TGTGCCTGGGGAGGGGGGAGGATTCTATTCCATGGCTACACCTTC. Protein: CAWGGGRILFHGYTF.

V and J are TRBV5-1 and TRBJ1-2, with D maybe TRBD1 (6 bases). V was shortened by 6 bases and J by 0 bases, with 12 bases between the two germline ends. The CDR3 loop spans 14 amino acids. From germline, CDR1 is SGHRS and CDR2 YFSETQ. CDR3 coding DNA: TGCGCCAGCACTGTGGGACAACCTAACTATGGCTACACCTTC. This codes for CASTVGQPNYGYTF.

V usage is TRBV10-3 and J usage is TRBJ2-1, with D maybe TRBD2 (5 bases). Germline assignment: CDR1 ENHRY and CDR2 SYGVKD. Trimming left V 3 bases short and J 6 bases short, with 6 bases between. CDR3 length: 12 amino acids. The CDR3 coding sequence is TGTGCCATCAGTGAAGGGAGCAATGAGCAGTTCTTC. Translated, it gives CAISEGSNEQFF.

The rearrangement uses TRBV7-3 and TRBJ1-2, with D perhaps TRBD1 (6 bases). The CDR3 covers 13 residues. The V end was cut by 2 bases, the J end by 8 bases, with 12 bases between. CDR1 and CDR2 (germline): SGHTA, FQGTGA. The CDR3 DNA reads TGTGCCAGCAGCTTAGGGGCAGGGGAAGGCTACACCTTC. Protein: CASSLGAGEGYTF.

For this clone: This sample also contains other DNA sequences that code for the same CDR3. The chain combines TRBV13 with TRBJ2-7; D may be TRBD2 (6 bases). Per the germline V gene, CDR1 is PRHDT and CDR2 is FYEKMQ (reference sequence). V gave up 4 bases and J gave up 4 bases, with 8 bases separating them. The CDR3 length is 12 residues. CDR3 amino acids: CASSSGRYEQYF. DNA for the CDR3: TGTGCCAGCAGCTCCGGGAGATACGAGCAGTACTTC.

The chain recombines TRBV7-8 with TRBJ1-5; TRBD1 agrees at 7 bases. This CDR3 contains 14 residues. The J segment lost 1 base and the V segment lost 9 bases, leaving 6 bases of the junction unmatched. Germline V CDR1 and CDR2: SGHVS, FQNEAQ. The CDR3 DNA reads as TGTGCCAGTCAGGTGGGACAGAGCAATCAGCCCCAGCATTTT. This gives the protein CASQVGQSNQPQHF. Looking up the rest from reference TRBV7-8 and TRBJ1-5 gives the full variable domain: GAGVSQSPRYKVAKRGQDVALRCDPISGHVSLFWYQQALGQGPEFLTYFQNEAQLDKSGLPSDRFFAERPEGSVSTLKIQRTQQEDSAVYLCASQVGQSNQPQHFGDGTRLSIL.

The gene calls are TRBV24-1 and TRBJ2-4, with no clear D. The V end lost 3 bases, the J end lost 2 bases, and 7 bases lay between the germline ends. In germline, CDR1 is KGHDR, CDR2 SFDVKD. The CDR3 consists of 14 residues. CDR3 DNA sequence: TGTGCCACCAGTGATGGGCACACCAAAAACATTCAGTACTTC. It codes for CATSDGHTKNIQYF.

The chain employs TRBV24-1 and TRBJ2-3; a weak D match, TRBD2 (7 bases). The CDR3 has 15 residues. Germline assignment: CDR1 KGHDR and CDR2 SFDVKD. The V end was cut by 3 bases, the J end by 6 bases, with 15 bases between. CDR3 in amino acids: CATSDLGGDIDTQYF. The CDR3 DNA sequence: TGTGCCACCAGTGATCTTGGGGGGGACATCGATACGCAGTATTTT.

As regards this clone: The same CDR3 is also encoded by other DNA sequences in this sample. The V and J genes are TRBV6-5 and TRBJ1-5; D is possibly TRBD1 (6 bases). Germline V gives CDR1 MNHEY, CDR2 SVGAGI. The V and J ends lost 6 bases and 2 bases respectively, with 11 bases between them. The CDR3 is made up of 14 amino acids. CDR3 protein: CASSQGQGNQPQHF. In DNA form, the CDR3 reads TGTGCCAGCAGCCAGGGGCAGGGCAATCAGCCCCAGCATTTT.

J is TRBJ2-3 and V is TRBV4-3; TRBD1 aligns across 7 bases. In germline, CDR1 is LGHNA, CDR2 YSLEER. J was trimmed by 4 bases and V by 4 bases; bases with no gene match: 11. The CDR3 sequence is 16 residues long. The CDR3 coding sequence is TGCGCCAGCAGCCCCCGACAGGGTTATGTTGCAGATACGCAGTATTTT. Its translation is CASSPRQGYVADTQYF.

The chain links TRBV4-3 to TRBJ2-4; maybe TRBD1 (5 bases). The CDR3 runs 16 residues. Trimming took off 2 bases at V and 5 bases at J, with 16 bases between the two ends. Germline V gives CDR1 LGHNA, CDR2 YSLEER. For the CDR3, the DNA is TGCGCCAGCAGCCAACTCAGGGTTGAGCTTGAAAACATTCAGTACTTC. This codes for CASSQLRVELENIQYF.

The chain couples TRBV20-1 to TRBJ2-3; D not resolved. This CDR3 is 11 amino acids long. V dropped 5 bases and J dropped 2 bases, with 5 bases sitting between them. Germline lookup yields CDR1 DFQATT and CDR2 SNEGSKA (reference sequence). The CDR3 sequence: CSAQITDTQYF. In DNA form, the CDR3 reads TGCAGTGCTCAGATCACAGATACGCAGTATTTT.

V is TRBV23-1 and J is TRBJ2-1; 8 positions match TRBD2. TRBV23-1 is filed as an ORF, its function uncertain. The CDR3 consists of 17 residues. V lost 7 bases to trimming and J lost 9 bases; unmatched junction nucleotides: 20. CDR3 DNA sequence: TGCGCCAGCACCCAAAGGAGGCTTTTGCGGGGGGCCAGTGAGCAGTTCTTC. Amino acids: CASTQRRLLRGASEQFF.

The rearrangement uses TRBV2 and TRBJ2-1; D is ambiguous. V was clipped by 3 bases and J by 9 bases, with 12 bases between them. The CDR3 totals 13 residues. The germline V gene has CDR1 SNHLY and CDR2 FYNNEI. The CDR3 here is CASSDRPRREQFF. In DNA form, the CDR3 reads TGTGCCAGCAGTGACAGGCCTCGGCGTGAGCAGTTCTTC.

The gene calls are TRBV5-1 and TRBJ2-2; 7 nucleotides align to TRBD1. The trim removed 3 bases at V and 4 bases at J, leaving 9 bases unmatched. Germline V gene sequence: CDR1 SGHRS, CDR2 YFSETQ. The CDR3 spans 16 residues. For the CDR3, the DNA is TGCGCCAGCAGCTCCCAACAGGGGTTCGGCACCGGGGAGCTGTTTTTT. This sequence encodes CASSSQQGFGTGELFF. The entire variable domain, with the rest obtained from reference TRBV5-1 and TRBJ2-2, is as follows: KAGVTQTPRYLIKTRGQQVTLSCSPISGHRSVSWYQQTPGQGLQFLFEYFSETQRNKGNFPGRFSGRQFSNSRSEMNVSTLELGDSALYLCASSSQQGFGTGELFFGEGSRLTVL.

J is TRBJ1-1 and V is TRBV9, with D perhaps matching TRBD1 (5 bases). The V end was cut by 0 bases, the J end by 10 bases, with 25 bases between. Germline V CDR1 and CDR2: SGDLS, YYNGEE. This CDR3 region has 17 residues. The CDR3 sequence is CASSVGPSGTPQVGAFF. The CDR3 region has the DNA TGTGCCAGCAGCGTAGGGCCGTCGGGGACTCCTCAAGTGGGAGCTTTCTTT.

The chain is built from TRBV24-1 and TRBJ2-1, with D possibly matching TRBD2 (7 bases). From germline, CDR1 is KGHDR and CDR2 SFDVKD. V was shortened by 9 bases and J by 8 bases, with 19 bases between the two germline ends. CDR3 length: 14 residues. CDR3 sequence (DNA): TGTGCCACCGGGGGGGGGACACCCATGGATGAGCAGTTCTTC. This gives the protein CATGGGTPMDEQFF.

CDR3 in amino acids: CASSYTDSGATEAFF. The CDR3 coding sequence is TGTGCCAGCAGCTACACAGATTCAGGGGCCACTGAAGCTTTCTTT. The chain employs TRBV11-2 and TRBJ1-1, with D possibly TRBD1 on 6 matching bases. The CDR3 is 15 residues long. Trimming took 4 bases from V and 4 from J, leaving 16 bases between them. Germline assignment: CDR1 SGHAT and CDR2 FQNNGV.

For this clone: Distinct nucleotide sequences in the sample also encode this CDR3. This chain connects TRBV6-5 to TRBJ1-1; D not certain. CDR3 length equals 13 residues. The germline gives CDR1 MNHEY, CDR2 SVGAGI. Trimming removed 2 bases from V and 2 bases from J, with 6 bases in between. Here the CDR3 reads CASSYAGNTEAFF. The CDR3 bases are TGTGCCAGCAGTTACGCGGGTAACACTGAAGCTTTCTTT.

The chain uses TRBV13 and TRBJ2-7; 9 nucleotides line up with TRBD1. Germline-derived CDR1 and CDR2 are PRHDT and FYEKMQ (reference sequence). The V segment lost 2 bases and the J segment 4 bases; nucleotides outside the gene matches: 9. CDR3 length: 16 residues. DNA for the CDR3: TGTGCCAGCAGCTTATCGGGACAGGGAAGAGGGTACGAGCAGTACTTC. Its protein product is CASSLSGQGRGYEQYF.

In DNA, the CDR3 is TGTGCCAGCAGTTACCGGGACACCTATTACTACGAGCAGTACTTC. Translating it yields CASSYRDTYYYEQYF. V gene TRBV6-2 or TRBV6-3 combines with J gene TRBJ2-7; possible D gene TRBD1, 6 bases. Per germline, CDR1 MNHEY and CDR2 SVGEGT. The CDR3 runs to 15 residues. The V end lost 2 bases, the J end lost 3 bases, and 14 bases lay between the germline ends.

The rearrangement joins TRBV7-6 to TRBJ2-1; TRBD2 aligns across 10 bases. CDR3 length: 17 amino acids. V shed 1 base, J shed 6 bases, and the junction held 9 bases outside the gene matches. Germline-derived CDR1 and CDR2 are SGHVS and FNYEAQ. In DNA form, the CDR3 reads TGTGCCAGCAGCTTAGGCGGGTCGGGACTAGCGCTCAATGAGCAGTTCTTC. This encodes CASSLGGSGLALNEQFF.

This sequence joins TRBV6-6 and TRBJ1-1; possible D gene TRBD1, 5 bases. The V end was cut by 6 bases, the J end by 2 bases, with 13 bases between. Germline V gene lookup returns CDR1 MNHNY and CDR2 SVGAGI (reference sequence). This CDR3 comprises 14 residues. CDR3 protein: CASSSGGANTEAFF. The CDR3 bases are TGTGCCAGCAGCTCGGGAGGGGCTAACACTGAAGCTTTCTTT.

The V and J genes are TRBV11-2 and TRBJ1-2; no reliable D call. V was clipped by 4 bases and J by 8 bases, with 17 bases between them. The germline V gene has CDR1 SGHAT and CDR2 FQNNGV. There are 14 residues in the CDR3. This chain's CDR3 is CASSSSITMYGYTF. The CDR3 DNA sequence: TGTGCCAGCAGCTCATCTATCACGATGTACGGCTACACCTTC.

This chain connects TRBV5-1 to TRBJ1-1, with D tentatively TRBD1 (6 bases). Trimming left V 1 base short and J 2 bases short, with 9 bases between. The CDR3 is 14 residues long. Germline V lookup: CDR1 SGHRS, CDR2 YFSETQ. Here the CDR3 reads CASSLYRANTEAFF. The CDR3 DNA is TGCGCCAGCAGCTTGTACAGGGCTAACACTGAAGCTTTCTTT.

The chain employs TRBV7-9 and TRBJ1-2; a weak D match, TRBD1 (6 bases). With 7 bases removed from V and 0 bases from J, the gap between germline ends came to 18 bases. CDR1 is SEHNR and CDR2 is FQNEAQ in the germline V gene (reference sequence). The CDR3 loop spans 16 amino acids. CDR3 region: CASTQGRGAANYGYTF. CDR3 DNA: TGTGCCAGCACCCAGGGACGGGGGGCAGCTAACTATGGCTACACCTTC.

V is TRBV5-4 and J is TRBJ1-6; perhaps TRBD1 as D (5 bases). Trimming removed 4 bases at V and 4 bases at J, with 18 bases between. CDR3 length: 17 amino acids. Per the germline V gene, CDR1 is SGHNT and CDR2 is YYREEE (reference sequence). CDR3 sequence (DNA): TGTGCCAGCAGCCCCCGGGGGGACCCCGCTTATAATTCACCCCTCCACTTT. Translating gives CASSPRGDPAYNSPLHF. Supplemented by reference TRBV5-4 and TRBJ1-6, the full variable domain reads ETGVTQSPTHLIKTRGQQVTLRCSSQSGHNTVSWYQQALGQGPQFIFQYYREEENGRGNFPPRFSGLQFPNYSSELNVNALELDDSALYLCASSPRGDPAYNSPLHFGNGTRLTVT.

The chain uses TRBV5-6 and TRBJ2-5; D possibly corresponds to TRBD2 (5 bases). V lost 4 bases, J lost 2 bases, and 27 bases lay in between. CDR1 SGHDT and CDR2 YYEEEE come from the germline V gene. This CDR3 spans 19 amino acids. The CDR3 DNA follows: TGTGCCAGCAGCCAGGAGTGGGGAGCTCCTCAAAGCCCGCAAGAGACCCAGTACTTC. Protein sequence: CASSQEWGAPQSPQETQYF.